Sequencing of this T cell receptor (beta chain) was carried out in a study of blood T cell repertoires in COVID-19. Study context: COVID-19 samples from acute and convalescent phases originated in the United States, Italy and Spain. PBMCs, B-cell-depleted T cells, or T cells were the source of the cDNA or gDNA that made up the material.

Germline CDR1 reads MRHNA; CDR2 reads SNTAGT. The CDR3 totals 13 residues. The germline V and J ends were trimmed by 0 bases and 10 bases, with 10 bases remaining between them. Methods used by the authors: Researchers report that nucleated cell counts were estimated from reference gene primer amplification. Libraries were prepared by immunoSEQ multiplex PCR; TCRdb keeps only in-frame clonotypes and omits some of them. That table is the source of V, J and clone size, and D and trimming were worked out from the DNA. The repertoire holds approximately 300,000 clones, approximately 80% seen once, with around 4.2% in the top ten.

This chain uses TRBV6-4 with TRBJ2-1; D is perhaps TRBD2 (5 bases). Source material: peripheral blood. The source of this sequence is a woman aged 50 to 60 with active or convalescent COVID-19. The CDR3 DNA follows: TGTGCCAGCAGTGACTCGACAAGCGGAGAGCAGTTCTTC. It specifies CASSDSTSGEQFF.